A single sample is the source of the 5 T cell receptor beta chains below, sequenced in a study of blood T cell repertoires in COVID-19. Repertoires were generated with immunoSEQ multiplex PCR, while TCRdb's copy carries only in-frame clones and drops some. The sample holds approximately 220,000 clones, around nine tenths seen once. The sample comprised PBMCs or T cells enriched from blood (not recorded which). These TCRs come from a woman between 25 and 40 years old who had been exposed to COVID-19.

This sequence joins TRBV3-1 (or the pseudogene TRBV3-2) and TRBJ2-1; D unresolved. CDR1 and CDR2 (germline): LGHDT, YNNKEL (reference sequence). This CDR3 has 13 amino acids. The V end lost 0 bases, the J end lost 7 bases, and 7 bases lay between the germline ends. Written as DNA, the CDR3 is TGTGCCAGCAGCCAAGAACTGTGGAATGAGCAGTTCTTC. Residues: CASSQELWNEQFF.

The chain employs TRBV6-5 and TRBJ1-6, with D unclear. Trimming took off 4 bases at V and 8 bases at J, with 6 bases between the two ends. The CDR3 has 12 residues. CDR1 MNHEY and CDR2 SVGAGI come from the germline V gene. As DNA, the CDR3 is TGTGCCAGCAGTTCTAGAGATTCACCCCTCCACTTT. Translation: CASSSRDSPLHF.

The chain employs TRBV4-1 and TRBJ2-5; no definite D call. The germline CDR1 and CDR2 sequences are MGHRA and YSYEKL. V was trimmed by 1 base and J by 5 bases, leaving 11 bases between them. This CDR3 has 14 residues. Written as DNA, the CDR3 is TGCGCCAGCAGCCAAGTCGGTAGTTTGGAGACCCAGTACTTC. It encodes CASSQVGSLETQYF.

The rearrangement uses TRBV7-9 and TRBJ1-2, with a possible D match to TRBD1 (6 bases). The V and J ends lost 5 bases and 4 bases respectively, with 11 bases between them. Per germline, CDR1 SEHNR and CDR2 FQNEAQ (reference sequence). The CDR3 has 13 residues. The CDR3: CASSPVGGYGYTF. CDR3 DNA sequence: TGTGCCAGCAGCCCGGTAGGGGGCTATGGCTACACCTTC.

This clone occurred once. The chain links TRBV11-2 to TRBJ2-7; D might be TRBD2 (5 bases). This CDR3 is 14 amino acids long. The germline V and J ends were trimmed by 5 bases and 3 bases, with 14 bases remaining between them. Germline V gene sequence: CDR1 SGHAT, CDR2 FQNNGV. CDR3: CASSVGPEGYEQYF. The CDR3 region has the DNA TGTGCCAGCAGCGTCGGACCCGAGGGCTACGAGCAGTACTTC. Complete variable domain (other parts from reference TRBV11-2 and TRBJ2-7): EAGVAQSPRYKIIEKRQSVAFWCNPISGHATLYWYQQILGQGPKLLIQFQNNGVVDDSQLPKDRFSAERLKGVDSTLKIQPAKLEDSAVYLCASSVGPEGYEQYFGPGTRLTVT.